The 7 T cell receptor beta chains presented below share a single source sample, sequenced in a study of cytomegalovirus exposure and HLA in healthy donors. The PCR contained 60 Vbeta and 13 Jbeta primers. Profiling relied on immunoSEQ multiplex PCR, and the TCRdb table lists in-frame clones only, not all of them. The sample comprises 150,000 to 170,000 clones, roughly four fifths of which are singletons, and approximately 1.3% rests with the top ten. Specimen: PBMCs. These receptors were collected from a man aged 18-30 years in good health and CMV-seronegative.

The CDR3 sequence is CASSPTGARGEKLFF. The CDR3 nucleotides are TGTGCCAGCTCACCAACAGGGGCCAGGGGAGAAAAACTGTTTTTT. The chain employs TRBV18 and TRBJ1-4; TRBD1 agrees at 7 bases. CDR1 and CDR2 (germline): KGHSH, LQKENI. V lost 2 bases and J lost 8; bases outside the gene matches: 8. CDR3 length equals 15 residues.

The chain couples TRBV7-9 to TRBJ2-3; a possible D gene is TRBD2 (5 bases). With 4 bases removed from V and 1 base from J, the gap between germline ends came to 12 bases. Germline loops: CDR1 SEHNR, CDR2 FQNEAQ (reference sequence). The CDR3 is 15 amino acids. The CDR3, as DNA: TGTGCCAGCAGCTCGTGGCTAGCCCGCACAGATACGCAGTATTTT. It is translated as CASSSWLARTDTQYF.

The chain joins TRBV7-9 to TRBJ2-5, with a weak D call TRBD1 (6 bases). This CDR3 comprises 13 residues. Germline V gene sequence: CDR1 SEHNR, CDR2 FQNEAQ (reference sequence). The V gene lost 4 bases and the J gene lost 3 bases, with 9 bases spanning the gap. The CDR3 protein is CASSSDSKETQYF. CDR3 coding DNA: TGTGCCAGCAGCTCGGACAGTAAAGAGACCCAGTACTTC.

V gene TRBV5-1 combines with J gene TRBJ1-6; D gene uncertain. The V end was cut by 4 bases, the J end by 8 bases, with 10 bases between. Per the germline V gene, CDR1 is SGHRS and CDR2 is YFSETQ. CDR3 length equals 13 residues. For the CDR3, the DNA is TGCGCCAGCAGCCTAGAACTCGATTCACCCCTCCACTTT. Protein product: CASSLELDSPLHF.

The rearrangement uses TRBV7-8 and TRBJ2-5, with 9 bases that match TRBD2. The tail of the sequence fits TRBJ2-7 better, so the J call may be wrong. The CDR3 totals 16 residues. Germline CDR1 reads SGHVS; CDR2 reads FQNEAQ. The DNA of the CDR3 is TGTGCCAGCAGCCCTTCTCTAGCGGGGAGCTCCTACGAGCAGTACTTC. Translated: CASSPSLAGSSYEQYF.

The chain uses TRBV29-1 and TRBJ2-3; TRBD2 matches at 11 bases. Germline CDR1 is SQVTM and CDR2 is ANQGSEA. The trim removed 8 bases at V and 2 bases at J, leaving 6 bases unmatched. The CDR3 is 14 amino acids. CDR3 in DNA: TGCAGCACGGGACTAGCGGCCCTCACAGATACGCAGTATTTT. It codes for CSTGLAALTDTQYF.

CDR3 sequence: CAISESWEGNMNTEAFF. The CDR3 DNA sequence: TGTGCCATCAGTGAGTCGTGGGAGGGGAACATGAACACTGAAGCTTTCTTT. The V gene is TRBV10-3, the J gene TRBJ1-1, with D possibly being TRBD1 (5 bases). Germline CDR1 ENHRY, CDR2 SYGVKD. This CDR3 is built from 17 residues. Trimming removed 0 bases at V and 0 bases at J, with 14 bases between.